Below are 21 T cell receptor beta chains sequenced from a single sample in a study of cytomegalovirus exposure and HLA in healthy donors. The primer mix had 60 Vbeta and 13 Jbeta primers. Sequencing used immunoSEQ multiplex PCR; TCRdb keeps in-frame clones, though not all of them. The profile shows 90,000 to 150,000 clones, around 77% of them singletons. Material: PBMCs. These receptors all stem from a middle-aged man in good health and CMV-seropositive.

This clone showed up just once. At one boundary the junction diverges from the germline segment, which might be a read error. Other DNA sequences within the sample encode an identical CDR3. The rearrangement uses TRBV10-1 and TRBJ1-6; a weak D match, TRBD1 (6 bases). This CDR3 has 13 amino acids. Germline V gene data show CDR1 as WNHNN and CDR2 as SYGVQD (reference sequence). CDR3 amino acids: CASSGTVNSPLHF. The CDR3 bases are TGCGCCAGCAGTGGGACAGTGAATTCCCCCCTCCACTTT.

This chain links TRBV11-2 with TRBJ1-2; the D is unclear. Germline V CDR1 and CDR2: SGHAT, FQNNGV. This CDR3 is built from 15 residues. Trimming shortened V by 2 bases and J by 5 bases, and 15 bases separated the two germline ends. In DNA, the CDR3 is TGTGCCAGCAGCTTATTGGCAGGAGGATTATATGGCTACACCTTC. Protein: CASSLLAGGLYGYTF.

The gene calls are TRBV5-5 and TRBJ2-7; tentatively, D is TRBD2 (5 bases). The CDR3 runs to 14 residues. Per germline, CDR1 SGHKS and CDR2 YYEKEE (reference sequence). V lost 4 bases, J lost 3 bases, and 14 bases lay in between. CDR3 loop: CASSPPGVYYEQYF. Written as DNA, the CDR3 is TGTGCCAGCAGCCCCCCCGGGGTCTACTACGAGCAGTACTTC. Full variable domain (rest looked up from reference TRBV5-5 and TRBJ2-7): DAGVTQSPTHLIKTRGQQVTLRCSPISGHKSVSWYQQVLGQGPQFIFQYYEKEERGRGNFPDRFSARQFPNYSSELNVNALLLGDSALYLCASSPPGVYYEQYFGPGTRLTVT.

This clone was detected once. The sample contains more than one DNA sequence encoding this CDR3. The V call is TRBV5-6, the J call TRBJ2-5; no definite D call. The tail of the sequence fits TRBJ2-7 better, so the J call may be wrong. Germline-derived CDR1 and CDR2 are SGHDT and YYEEEE. The CDR3 contains 11 residues. CDR3 in DNA: TGTGCCAGCAGCTTGGTGAACGAGCAGTACTTC. This gives the protein CASSLVNEQYF.

J is TRBJ2-4 and V is TRBV6-5, with a possible D match to TRBD1 (5 bases). The CDR3 is made up of 15 amino acids. The ends were cut back, 2 bases at V and 1 base at J, with 9 bases in the middle. Germline-derived CDR1 and CDR2 are MNHEY and SVGAGI. CDR3: CASSYMAGAKNIQYF. DNA for the CDR3: TGTGCCAGCAGTTACATGGCAGGGGCCAAAAACATTCAGTACTTC.

The chain links TRBV7-6 to TRBJ2-3; perhaps TRBD2 as D (6 bases). Deletions cut 5 bases from V and 6 bases from J, with 9 bases between. The germline V gene encodes CDR1 SGHVS and CDR2 FNYEAQ. The CDR3 loop spans 12 amino acids. The DNA of the CDR3 is TGTGCCAGCAGCGCCAGCGGGGATACGCAGTATTTT. Protein sequence: CASSASGDTQYF.

This clone was detected only once. The chain employs TRBV20-1 and TRBJ2-7; D remains ambiguous. This CDR3 has 11 residues. V dropped 5 bases and J dropped 1 base, with 6 bases sitting between them. Per germline, CDR1 DFQATT and CDR2 SNEGSKA (reference sequence). DNA for the CDR3: TGCAGTGCTCCGACTTCCTACGAGCAGTACTTC. It specifies CSAPTSYEQYF.

This clone has only one observation. The V call is TRBV2, the J call TRBJ1-5; 10 nucleotides line up with TRBD1. Germline CDR1 and CDR2: SNHLY and FYNNEI. With 6 bases clipped from V and 6 bases from J, the junction kept 8 bases outside the gene matches. The length of the CDR3 is 15 residues. The CDR3 loop is CASRTDRGPSQPQHF. The CDR3 DNA reads TGTGCCAGCAGAACCGACAGGGGGCCAAGTCAGCCCCAGCATTTT.

The chain carries TRBV10-3 and TRBJ2-2; a weak D match, TRBD2 (6 bases). V was clipped by 7 bases and J by 1 base, with 10 bases between them. The CDR3 runs 14 residues. Per germline, CDR1 ENHRY and CDR2 SYGVKD. The CDR3 here is CAITGTLNTGELFF. CDR3 in DNA: TGTGCCATCACAGGGACTCTGAACACCGGGGAGCTGTTTTTT.

This chain connects TRBV2 to TRBJ1-1; D unresolved. Germline values: CDR1 SNHLY, CDR2 FYNNEI. CDR3 length: 13 residues. Trimming left V 7 bases short and J 6 bases short, with 15 bases between. The CDR3 DNA reads TGTGCCAGCAAAAAGTCGTGGGAGTCTGAAGCTTTCTTT. Amino acid sequence: CASKKSWESEAFF. The variable domain in full, with the rest retrieved from reference TRBV2 and TRBJ1-1, is EPEVTQTPSHQVTQMGQEVILRCVPISNHLYFYWYRQILGQKVEFLVSFYNNEISEKSEIFDDQFSVERPDGSNFTLKIRSTKLEDSAMYFCASKKSWESEAFFGQGTRLTVV.

J is TRBJ1-1 and V is TRBV7-9, with 11 bases aligning to TRBD1. The trim removed 5 bases at V and 4 bases at J, leaving 12 bases unmatched. Germline CDR1 and CDR2: SEHNR and FQNEAQ (reference sequence). This CDR3 has 17 amino acids. DNA of the CDR3: TGTGCCAGCAGCCGCAGCAGCCCGGGACAGGGGGGCACTGAAGCTTTCTTT. Protein: CASSRSSPGQGGTEAFF.

The chain couples TRBV19 to TRBJ1-2, with 9 bases aligning to TRBD1. The CDR3 extends over 16 amino acids. V shed 5 bases and J 8 bases; nucleotides not matched to a gene: 15. The germline V gene encodes CDR1 LNHDA and CDR2 SQIVND (reference sequence). The CDR3 sequence is CASSPPNRGTGYGYTF. The CDR3 DNA sequence: TGTGCCAGTAGTCCCCCAAATCGTGGGACAGGGTACGGCTACACCTTC.

This clone appeared a single time. The chain couples TRBV7-9 to TRBJ2-1; possible D gene TRBD1, 6 bases. This CDR3 region has 15 residues. Germline V CDR1 and CDR2: SEHNR, FQNEAQ (reference sequence). Trimming removed 5 bases at V and 5 bases at J, with 16 bases between. CDR3 in amino acids: CASSPGTSIHNEQFF. The CDR3 DNA reads TGTGCCAGCAGCCCAGGGACATCAATTCACAATGAGCAGTTCTTC.

The CDR3 bases are TGTGCCAGCACTCCAGGGGGACACCACTACGAGCAGTACTTC. This encodes CASTPGGHHYEQYF. The chain joins TRBV6-5 to TRBJ2-7; 7 bases match TRBD1. Per the germline V gene, CDR1 is MNHEY and CDR2 is SVGAGI. V shed 7 bases and J 3 bases; nucleotides not matched to a gene: 9. This CDR3 spans 14 amino acids.

V usage is TRBV11-2 and J usage is TRBJ2-5, with D possibly TRBD1 on 6 matching bases. The CDR3 spans 13 residues. With 5 bases removed from V and 3 bases from J, the gap between germline ends came to 10 bases. The germline V gene encodes CDR1 SGHAT and CDR2 FQNNGV. DNA of the CDR3: TGTGCCAGCAGCCCACAGGGAAAAGAGACCCAGTACTTC. Its translation: CASSPQGKETQYF.

The chain uses TRBV6-5 and TRBJ1-4; D might be TRBD1 (5 bases). Trimming took 5 bases from V and 6 from J, leaving 16 bases between them. Looked up from germline, CDR1 is MNHEY and CDR2 is SVGAGI. This CDR3 region has 15 residues. CDR3 residues: CASSPRLGADEKLFF. The CDR3 bases are TGTGCCAGCAGTCCCCGATTAGGGGCGGATGAAAAACTGTTTTTT.

The gene calls are TRBV28 and TRBJ2-1; TRBD1 matches 9 bases. The V gene's germline CDR1 is MDHEN and CDR2 SYDVKM. V lost 3 bases to trimming and J lost 9 bases; unmatched junction nucleotides: 12. The CDR3 has 16 amino acids. The CDR3 coding sequence is TGTGCCAGCAGTTTCGTTTCGGGACAGGGATTAGGTGAGCAGTTCTTC. This gives the protein CASSFVSGQGLGEQFF.

This clone has more than one count but fewer than ten. This rearrangement joins TRBV2 to TRBJ1-5; the match to TRBD1 covers 12 bases. The V gene's germline CDR1 is SNHLY and CDR2 FYNNEI. The V gene end was trimmed by 6 bases and the J gene end by 7 bases; junction bases not matched to a gene: 7. There are 15 residues in the CDR3. CDR3: CASRSGTGGRQPQHF. CDR3 coding DNA: TGTGCCAGCAGGTCCGGGACAGGGGGCAGGCAGCCCCAGCATTTT.

The rearrangement links TRBV21-1 to TRBJ1-4; the table assigns TRBD1, which was not confirmed against the DNA. TRBV21-1 is a listed pseudogene. CDR3 length equals 15 residues. CDR3 region: CARDFLQGSNEKLFF. As DNA, the CDR3 is TGTGCCAGAGACTTCTTACAGGGCTCAAATGAAAAACTGTTTTTT.

The V call is TRBV18, the J call TRBJ2-7; TRBD2 matches at 8 bases. The CDR3 is 15 residues long. Germline V gene lookup returns CDR1 KGHSH and CDR2 LQKENI. Trimming at V came to 0 bases and at J to 6 bases, leaving 7 bases not matched to a gene. CDR3 amino acids: CASSPPGLVPREQYF. The CDR3 DNA is TGTGCCAGCTCACCACCGGGACTAGTCCCCCGCGAGCAGTACTTC.

The rearrangement uses TRBV19 and TRBJ2-5; maybe TRBD1 (5 bases). The germline V gene encodes CDR1 LNHDA and CDR2 SQIVND (reference sequence). The CDR3 sequence is 13 residues long. Written as DNA, the CDR3 is TGTGCTTCCGCAAAAGGGGCCGCAGAGACCCAGTACTTC. Its translation: CASAKGAAETQYF.